This T cell receptor (beta chain) was captured in a study of cytomegalovirus exposure and HLA in healthy donors. At the level of the study: From roughly 180 million T cells, an earlier analysis saw approximately 110 million unique TCR beta sequences. Unique TCRs numbering around 80 million, obtained from HLA-typed donors, made up an early data release. Study outcomes and limitations: Highly shared variants forming one cluster were likely a sequencing artifact.

Remarks on this clone: Its antigen is not identified.

The PCR ran on 60 Vbeta and 13 Jbeta primers. TCRdb's table, derived via immunoSEQ multiplex PCR, lists solely in-frame clones and lacks some. The sample lists fewer than 200,000 clones, around 80% seen once, with roughly 1.9% in the top ten. Material: PBMCs. The TCR originated in a man aged 40-50 years in good health and CMV-seronegative.

CDR3 sequence: CASSLGTGTSGQETQYF. Here the CDR3 DNA reads TGTGCCAGCAGCTTGGGGACCGGGACTAGCGGACAAGAGACCCAGTACTTC. V usage is TRBV5-8 and J usage is TRBJ2-5; 11 bases line up with TRBD2. V lost 0 bases to trimming and J lost 2 bases; unmatched junction nucleotides: 6. Germline V CDR1 and CDR2: SGHTS, YDEGEE. This CDR3 contains 17 residues.